This T cell receptor (beta chain) came from a study of response to subunit inactivated influenza vaccine. TCRdb independently ran MiXCR on the RT-PCR reads; one entry per CDR3 protein. The repertoire has under 200,000 distinct CDR3 sequences, about a tenth of them found once; the top ten carry 9.5% to 15%. The CDR3 is 16 residues long. The sample was non-naive T cells sorted from PBMCs, taken roughly 6 weeks after vaccination. The chain carries TRBV21-1 and TRBJ2-2. TRBV21-1 has pseudogene status. The sequence came from a man in his fifties or sixties who received an inactivated influenza vaccine. The CDR3 bases are TGTGCCAGCAGCAAAGTGAGCAAGGCCTCCACCGGGGAGCTGTTTTTT. It yields the protein CASSKVSKASTGELFF.